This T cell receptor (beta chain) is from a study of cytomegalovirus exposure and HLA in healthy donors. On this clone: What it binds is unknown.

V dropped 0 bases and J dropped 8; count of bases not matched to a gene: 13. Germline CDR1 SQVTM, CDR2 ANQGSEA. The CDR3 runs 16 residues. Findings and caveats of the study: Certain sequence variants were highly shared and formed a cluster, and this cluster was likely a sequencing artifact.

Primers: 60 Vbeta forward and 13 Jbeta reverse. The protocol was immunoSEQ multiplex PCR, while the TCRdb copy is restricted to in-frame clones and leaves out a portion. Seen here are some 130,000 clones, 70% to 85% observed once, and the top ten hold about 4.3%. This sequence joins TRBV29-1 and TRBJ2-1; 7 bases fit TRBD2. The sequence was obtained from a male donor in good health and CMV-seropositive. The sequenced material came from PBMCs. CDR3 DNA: TGCAGCGTTGAAGAGACGGGGAGGGTTCCTAACGATGAGCAGTTCTTC. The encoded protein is CSVEETGRVPNDEQFF.